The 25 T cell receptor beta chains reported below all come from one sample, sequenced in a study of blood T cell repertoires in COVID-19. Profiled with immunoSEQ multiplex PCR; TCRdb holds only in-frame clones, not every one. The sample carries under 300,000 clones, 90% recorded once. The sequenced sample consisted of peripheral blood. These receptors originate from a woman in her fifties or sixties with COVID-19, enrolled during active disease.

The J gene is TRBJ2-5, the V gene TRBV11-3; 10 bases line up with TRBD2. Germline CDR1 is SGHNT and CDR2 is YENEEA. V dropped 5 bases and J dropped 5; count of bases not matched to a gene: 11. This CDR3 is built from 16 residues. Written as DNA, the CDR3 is TGTGCCAGCAGCCGGCGTTCTAGCGGGGGCTCGGAGACCCAGTACTTC. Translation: CASSRRSSGGSETQYF.

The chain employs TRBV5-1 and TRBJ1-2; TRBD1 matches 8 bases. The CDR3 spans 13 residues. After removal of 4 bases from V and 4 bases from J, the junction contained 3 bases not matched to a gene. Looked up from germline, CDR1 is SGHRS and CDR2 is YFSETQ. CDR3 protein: CASSPGQGYGYTF. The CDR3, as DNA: TGCGCCAGCAGCCCCGGACAGGGCTATGGCTACACCTTC.

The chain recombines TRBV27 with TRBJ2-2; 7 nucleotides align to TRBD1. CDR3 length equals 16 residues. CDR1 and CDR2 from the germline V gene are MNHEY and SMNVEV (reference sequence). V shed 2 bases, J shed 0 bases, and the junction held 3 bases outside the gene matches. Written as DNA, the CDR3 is TGTGCCAGCAGTTTACGACAGGGACCGAACACCGGGGAGCTGTTTTTT. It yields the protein CASSLRQGPNTGELFF.

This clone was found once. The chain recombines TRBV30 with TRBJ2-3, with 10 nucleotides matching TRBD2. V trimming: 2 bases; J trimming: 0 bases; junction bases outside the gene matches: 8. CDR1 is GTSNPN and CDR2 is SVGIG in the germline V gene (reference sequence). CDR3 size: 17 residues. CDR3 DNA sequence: TGTGCCTGGAGTATTAGCGGGGGGCTATCTAGCACAGATACGCAGTATTTT. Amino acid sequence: CAWSISGGLSSTDTQYF.

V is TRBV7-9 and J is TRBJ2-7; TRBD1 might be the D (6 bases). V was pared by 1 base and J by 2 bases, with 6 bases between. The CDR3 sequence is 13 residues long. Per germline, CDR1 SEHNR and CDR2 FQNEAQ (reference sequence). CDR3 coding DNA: TGTGCCAGCAGCTTAGGGACAGCCTACGAGCAGTACTTC. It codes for CASSLGTAYEQYF.

For the CDR3, the DNA is TGTGCCAGCAGCTTCGGCGCCATTCAGGTGGGAGGAGAAAAACTGTTTTTT. Translation: CASSFGAIQVGGEKLFF. V gene TRBV11-2 combines with J gene TRBJ1-4; no reliable D call. The CDR3 has 17 amino acids. Germline CDR1 and CDR2: SGHAT and FQNNGV. V lost 3 bases and J lost 8, with 22 bases in between.

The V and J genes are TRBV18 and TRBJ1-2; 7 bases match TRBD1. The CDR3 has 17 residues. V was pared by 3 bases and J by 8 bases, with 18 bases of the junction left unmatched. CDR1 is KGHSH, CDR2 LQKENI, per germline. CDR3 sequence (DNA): TGTGCCAGCTCACCCCCATCCCCGACAGGGCCGACGAGGGGCTACACCTTC. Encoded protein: CASSPPSPTGPTRGYTF.

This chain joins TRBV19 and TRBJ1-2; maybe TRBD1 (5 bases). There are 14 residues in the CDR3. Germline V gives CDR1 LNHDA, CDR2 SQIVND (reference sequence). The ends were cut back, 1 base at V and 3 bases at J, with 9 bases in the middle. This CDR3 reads CASSIVTGDYGYTF. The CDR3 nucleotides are TGTGCCAGTAGTATAGTAACAGGTGACTATGGCTACACCTTC.

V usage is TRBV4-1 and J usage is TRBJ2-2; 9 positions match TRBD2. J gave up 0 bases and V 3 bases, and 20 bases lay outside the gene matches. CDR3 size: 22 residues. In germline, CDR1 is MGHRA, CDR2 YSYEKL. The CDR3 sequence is CASSQTPVLAGKTTSNTGELFF. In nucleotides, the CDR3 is TGCGCCAGCAGCCAGACCCCGGTGCTAGCGGGGAAGACAACGTCGAACACCGGGGAGCTGTTTTTT.

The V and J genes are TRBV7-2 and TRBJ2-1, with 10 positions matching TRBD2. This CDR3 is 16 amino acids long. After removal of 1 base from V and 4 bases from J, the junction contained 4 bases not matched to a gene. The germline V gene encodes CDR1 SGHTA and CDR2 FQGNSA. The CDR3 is CASSLGLAGVYNEQFF. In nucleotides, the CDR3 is TGTGCCAGCAGCTTAGGCCTAGCGGGGGTTTACAATGAGCAGTTCTTC.

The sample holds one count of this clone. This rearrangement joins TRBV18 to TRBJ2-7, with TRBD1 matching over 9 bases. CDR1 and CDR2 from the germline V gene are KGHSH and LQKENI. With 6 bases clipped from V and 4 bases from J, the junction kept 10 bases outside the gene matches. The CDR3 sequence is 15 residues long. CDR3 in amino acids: CASSPSTGGTYEQYF. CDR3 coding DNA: TGTGCCAGCTCCCCATCGACAGGGGGAACTTACGAGCAGTACTTC.

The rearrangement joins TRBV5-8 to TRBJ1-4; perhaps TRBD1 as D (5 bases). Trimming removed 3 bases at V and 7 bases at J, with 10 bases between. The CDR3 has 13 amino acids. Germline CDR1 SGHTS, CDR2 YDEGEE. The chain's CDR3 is CASSSRGTEKLFF. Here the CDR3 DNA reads TGTGCCAGCAGCTCAAGGGGAACTGAAAAACTGTTTTTT.

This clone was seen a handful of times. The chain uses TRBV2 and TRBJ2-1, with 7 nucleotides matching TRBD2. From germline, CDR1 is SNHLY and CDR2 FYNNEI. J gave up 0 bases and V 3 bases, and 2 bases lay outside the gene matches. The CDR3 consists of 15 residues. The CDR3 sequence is CASSDERDSYNEQFF. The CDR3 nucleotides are TGTGCCAGCAGTGATGAGCGGGACTCCTACAATGAGCAGTTCTTC.

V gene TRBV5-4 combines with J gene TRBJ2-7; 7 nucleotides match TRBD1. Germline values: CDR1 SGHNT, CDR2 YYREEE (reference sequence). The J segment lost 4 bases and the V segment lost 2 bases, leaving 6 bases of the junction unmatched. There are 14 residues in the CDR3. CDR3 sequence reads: CASSFQAGGYEQYF. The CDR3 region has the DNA TGTGCCAGCAGCTTTCAGGCAGGGGGATACGAGCAGTACTTC. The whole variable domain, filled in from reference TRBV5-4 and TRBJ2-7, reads ETGVTQSPTHLIKTRGQQVTLRCSSQSGHNTVSWYQQALGQGPQFIFQYYREEENGRGNFPPRFSGLQFPNYSSELNVNALELDDSALYLCASSFQAGGYEQYFGPGTRLTVT.

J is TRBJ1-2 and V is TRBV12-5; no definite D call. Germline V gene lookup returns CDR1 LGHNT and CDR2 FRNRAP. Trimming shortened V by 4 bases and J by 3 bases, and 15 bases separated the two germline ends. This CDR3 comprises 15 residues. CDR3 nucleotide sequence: TGTGCTAGTGGTTCGACCCGTGGGCAAGACTATGGCTACACCTTC. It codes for CASGSTRGQDYGYTF.

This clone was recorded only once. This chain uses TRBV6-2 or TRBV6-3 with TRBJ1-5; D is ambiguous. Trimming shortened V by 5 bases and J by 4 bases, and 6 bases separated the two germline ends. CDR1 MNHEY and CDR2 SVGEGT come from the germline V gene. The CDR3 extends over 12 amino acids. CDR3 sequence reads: CASSILNQPQHF. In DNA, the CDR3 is TGTGCCAGCAGTATACTGAATCAGCCCCAGCATTTT.

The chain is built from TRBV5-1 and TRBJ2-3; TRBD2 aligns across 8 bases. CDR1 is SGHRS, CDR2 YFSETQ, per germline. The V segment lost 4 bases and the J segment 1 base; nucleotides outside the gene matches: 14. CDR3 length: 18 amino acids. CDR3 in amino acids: CASSPGAVSGARTDTQYF. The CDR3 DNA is TGCGCCAGCAGCCCCGGGGCCGTTAGCGGGGCCCGCACAGATACGCAGTATTTT.

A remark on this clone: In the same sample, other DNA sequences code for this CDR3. The CDR3 sequence: CASSLGQGNEKLFF. The CDR3 coding sequence is TGTGCCAGCAGCTTAGGGCAGGGGAATGAAAAACTGTTTTTT. The chain has TRBV7-9 and TRBJ1-4; tentatively, D is TRBD1 (6 bases). CDR1 is SEHNR, CDR2 FQNEAQ, per germline (reference sequence). The length of the CDR3 is 14 residues. The V and J ends lost 1 base and 5 bases respectively, with 8 bases between them. Filled out from reference TRBV7-9 and TRBJ1-4, the complete variable domain reads DTGVSQNPRHKITKRGQNVTFRCDPISEHNRLYWYRQTLGQGPEFLTYFQNEAQLEKSRLLSDRFSAERPKGSFSTLEIQRTEQGDSAMYLCASSLGQGNEKLFFGSGTQLSVL.

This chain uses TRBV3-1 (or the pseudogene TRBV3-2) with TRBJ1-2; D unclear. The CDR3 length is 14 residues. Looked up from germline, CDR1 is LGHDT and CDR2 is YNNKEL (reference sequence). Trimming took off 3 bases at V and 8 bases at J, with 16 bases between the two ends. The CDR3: CASSQNSLGGGYTF. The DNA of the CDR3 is TGTGCCAGCAGCCAGAACAGTCTCGGAGGCGGCTACACCTTC.

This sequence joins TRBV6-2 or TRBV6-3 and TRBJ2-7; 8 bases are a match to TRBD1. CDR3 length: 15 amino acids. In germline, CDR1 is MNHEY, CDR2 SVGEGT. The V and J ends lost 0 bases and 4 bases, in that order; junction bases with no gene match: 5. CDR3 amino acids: CASSYSGQGGYEQYF. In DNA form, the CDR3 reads TGTGCCAGCAGTTACTCTGGACAGGGAGGTTACGAGCAGTACTTC.

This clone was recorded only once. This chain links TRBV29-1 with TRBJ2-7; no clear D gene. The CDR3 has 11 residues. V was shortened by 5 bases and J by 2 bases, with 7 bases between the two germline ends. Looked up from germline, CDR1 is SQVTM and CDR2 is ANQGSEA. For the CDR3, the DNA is TGCAGCGTTTCGAGCGCCTACGAGCAGTACTTC. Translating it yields CSVSSAYEQYF.

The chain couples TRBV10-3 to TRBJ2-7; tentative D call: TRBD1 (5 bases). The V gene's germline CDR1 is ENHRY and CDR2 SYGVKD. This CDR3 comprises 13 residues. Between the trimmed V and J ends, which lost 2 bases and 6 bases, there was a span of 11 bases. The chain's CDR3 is CAISEAQGTEQYF. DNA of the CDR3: TGTGCCATCAGTGAGGCTCAGGGAACCGAGCAGTACTTC.

In DNA form, the CDR3 reads TGTGCCAGCAGCCAAGAGAGGCGGGGGCGTCCTGGGGCAGATACGCAGTATTTT. Amino acid sequence: CASSQERRGRPGADTQYF. The V and J genes are TRBV4-2 and TRBJ2-3; a possible D gene is TRBD2 (7 bases). Germline V gene lookup returns CDR1 LGHNA and CDR2 YNFKEQ. V was clipped by 0 bases and J by 4 bases, with 20 bases between them. The CDR3 is 18 amino acids.

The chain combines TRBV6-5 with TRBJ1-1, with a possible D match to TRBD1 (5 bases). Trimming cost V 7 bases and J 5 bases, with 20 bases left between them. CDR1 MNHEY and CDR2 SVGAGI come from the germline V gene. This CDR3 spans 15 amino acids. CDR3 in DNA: TGTGCCAGCAACCGGGGCCCGTTCGGGGGGACTGAAGCTTTCTTT. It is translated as CASNRGPFGGTEAFF.

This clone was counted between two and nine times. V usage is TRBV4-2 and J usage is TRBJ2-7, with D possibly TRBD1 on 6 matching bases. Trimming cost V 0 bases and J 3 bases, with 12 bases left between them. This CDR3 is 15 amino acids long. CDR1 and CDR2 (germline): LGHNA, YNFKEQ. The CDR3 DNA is TGTGCCAGCAGCCAAGATCAGGGGAGTCACTACGAGCAGTACTTC. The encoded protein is CASSQDQGSHYEQYF.